Following are 17 T cell receptor beta chains from one sample sequenced in a study of blood T cell repertoires in COVID-19. Profiling relied on immunoSEQ multiplex PCR, and the TCRdb table lists in-frame clones only, not all of them. The sample has over 150,000 clones; 75% to 90% are singletons. Sequenced: peripheral blood. Receptors were obtained from a man aged 25-40 years with acute or convalescent COVID-19.

The rearrangement links TRBV6-5 to TRBJ1-1, with a possible D match to TRBD1 (5 bases). The CDR3 loop spans 12 amino acids. Germline CDR1 and CDR2: MNHEY and SVGAGI. Between the trimmed V and J ends, which lost 11 bases and 4 bases, there was a span of 14 bases. The CDR3 spells CAGRQSRTEAFF. As DNA, the CDR3 is TGTGCCGGAAGACAGAGCCGCACTGAAGCTTTCTTT.

As for this clone: One end of the junction does not line up with germline, which may come from a read error. This chain connects TRBV7-7 to TRBJ2-2; 9 nucleotides agree with TRBD2. Germline V gives CDR1 SSHAT, CDR2 FNYEAQ (reference sequence). The CDR3 contains 18 residues. The DNA for the CDR3 is TGTGCTAGCAGCTTAAGGGTAGCGGGGGCTTTGAACACCGGGGAGCTGTTTTTT. Amino acids: CASSLRVAGALNTGELFF. The full variable domain, rest sourced from reference TRBV7-7 and TRBJ2-2, is GAGVSQSPRYKVTKRGQDVTLRCDPISSHATLYWYQQALGQGPEFLTYFNYEAQPDKSGLPSDRFSAERPEGSISTLTIQRTEQRDSAMYRCASSLRVAGALNTGELFFGEGSRLTVL.

The V gene is TRBV10-3, the J gene TRBJ2-7; the match to TRBD2 covers 13 bases. The CDR3 is 15 amino acids. Germline V lookup: CDR1 ENHRY, CDR2 SYGVKD. The DNA for the CDR3 is TGTGCTGTAACTGGGACTAGCGGGGAGATCTACGAGCAGTACTTC. Translation gives CAVTGTSGEIYEQYF.

The count of this clone is one. The CDR3 nucleotides read TGTGCCAGCAGCCCATTAATTACAGGGGGCGCCTACGAGCAGTACTTC. Translated, it gives CASSPLITGGAYEQYF. V usage is TRBV5-6 and J usage is TRBJ2-7; 9 nucleotides match TRBD1. The germline CDR1 and CDR2 sequences are SGHDT and YYEEEE. Unmatched junction bases numbered 10, after V lost 4 bases and J lost 2 bases. The CDR3 is 16 amino acids.

The chain uses TRBV10-3 and TRBJ1-1, with a possible D match to TRBD1 (6 bases). Germline CDR1 and CDR2: ENHRY and SYGVKD. Trimming shortened V by 7 bases and J by 4 bases, and 22 bases separated the two germline ends. CDR3 length: 16 amino acids. Here the CDR3 DNA reads TGTGCCATCAAACGGGGGGCGCAAGGGGCGGGCACTGAAGCTTTCTTT. This codes for CAIKRGAQGAGTEAFF.

This rearrangement joins TRBV6-2 or TRBV6-3 to TRBJ1-5; 7 nucleotides line up with TRBD1. The germline V gene has CDR1 MNHEY and CDR2 SVGEGT. Trimming removed 0 bases from V and 5 bases from J; junction bases left unmatched: 7. The CDR3 totals 16 residues. CDR3 in DNA: TGTGCCAGCAGTTACTCAAGGGGGCCAGGGGATCAGCCCCAGCATTTT. The encoded protein is CASSYSRGPGDQPQHF.

This clone has a single count. The chain uses TRBV12-5 and TRBJ2-7; D is possibly TRBD2 (7 bases). This CDR3 comprises 13 residues. Germline CDR1 is LGHNT and CDR2 is FRNRAP. The V end lost 7 bases, the J end lost 0 bases, and 10 bases lay between the germline ends. CDR3 loop: CASARGASYEQYF. The CDR3 DNA reads as TGTGCTAGTGCTCGGGGGGCCTCCTACGAGCAGTACTTC.

The rearrangement uses TRBV7-2 and TRBJ1-2, with 8 bases matching TRBD1. The CDR3 has 14 residues. The V and J ends lost 4 bases and 4 bases, in that order; junction bases with no gene match: 5. The V gene's germline CDR1 is SGHTA and CDR2 FQGNSA. CDR3 sequence: CASSSWTGSYGYTF. CDR3 DNA: TGTGCCAGCAGCTCGTGGACAGGGAGCTATGGCTACACCTTC.

The rearrangement joins TRBV30 to TRBJ1-1; D ambiguous. V lost 2 bases, J lost 6 bases, and 10 bases lay in between. This CDR3 has 12 amino acids. Per the germline V gene, CDR1 is GTSNPN and CDR2 is SVGIG (reference sequence). The CDR3 DNA is TGTGCCTGGAGTCTAAATTCCCCTGAAGCTTTCTTT. Translating it yields CAWSLNSPEAFF.

The genes are TRBV5-1 and TRBJ1-2; tentatively, D is TRBD1 (5 bases). The CDR3 length is 14 residues. V lost 1 base and J 2 bases, leaving 9 bases between the germline ends. From germline, CDR1 is SGHRS and CDR2 YFSETQ. The CDR3 is CASSLTAGNYGYTF. CDR3 nucleotide sequence: TGCGCCAGCAGCTTGACTGCAGGGAACTATGGCTACACCTTC.

The V call is TRBV6-2 or TRBV6-3, the J call TRBJ1-1; D is unclear. V was trimmed by 4 bases and J by 2 bases, leaving 8 bases between them. The germline V gene encodes CDR1 MNHEY and CDR2 SVGEGT. The CDR3 loop spans 13 amino acids. The CDR3 nucleotides are TGTGCCAGCAGTTTTCGACAAAACACTGAAGCTTTCTTT. The encoded protein is CASSFRQNTEAFF.

J is TRBJ2-3 and V is TRBV5-4; tentatively, D is TRBD2 (5 bases). Trimming left V 2 bases short and J 8 bases short, with 18 bases between. CDR3 length: 15 residues. Germline loops: CDR1 SGHNT, CDR2 YYREEE (reference sequence). CDR3 sequence reads: CASSFASRGLVTQYF. The CDR3 bases are TGTGCCAGCAGCTTCGCTAGTCGGGGTTTAGTTACGCAGTATTTT.

A single count supports this clone. The rearrangement uses TRBV12-3 or TRBV12-4 and TRBJ2-7; 10 nucleotides line up with TRBD1. J gave up 3 bases and V 6 bases, and 2 bases lay outside the gene matches. The CDR3 extends over 13 amino acids. This CDR3 reads CASRRDRGYEQYF. The CDR3 DNA sequence: TGTGCCAGCAGGCGGGACAGGGGCTACGAGCAGTACTTC.

The chain joins TRBV13 to TRBJ1-4; D is possibly TRBD1 (6 bases). Trimming removed 5 bases from V and 7 bases from J, with 14 bases in between. This CDR3 has 14 amino acids. Germline loops: CDR1 PRHDT, CDR2 FYEKMQ (reference sequence). The CDR3 DNA is TGTGCCAGCAGCCCCAGGGGTCGTGGTGAAAAACTGTTTTTT. Translation: CASSPRGRGEKLFF.

The rearrangement links TRBV28 to TRBJ1-4; 8 bases are shared with TRBD1. Trimming cost V 1 base and J 14 bases; bases outside gene matches: 21. From germline, CDR1 is MDHEN and CDR2 SYDVKM. This CDR3 spans 18 amino acids. The CDR3 DNA reads as TGTGCCAGCAGTTTATCGGTTATGGGACAGGCCCAGGGAAAGTGGCTGTTTTTT. Residues: CASSLSVMGQAQGKWLFF. The full variable domain, completed using reference TRBV28 and TRBJ1-4, is DVKVTQSSRYLVKRTGEKVFLECVQDMDHENMFWYRQDPGLGLRLIYFSYDVKMKEKGDIPEGYSVSREKKERFSLILESASTNQTSMYLCASSLSVMGQAQGKWLFFGSGTQLSVL.

This chain uses TRBV27 with TRBJ2-7, with 7 bases identical to TRBD1. The ends lost 6 bases at V and 1 base at J; junction bases unmatched: 9. CDR3 length: 15 residues. The V gene's germline CDR1 is MNHEY and CDR2 SMNVEV (reference sequence). CDR3 DNA: TGTGCCAGCAGCGATACCGGGACAGTGTCCTACGAGCAGTACTTC. Translated: CASSDTGTVSYEQYF.

This rearrangement joins TRBV15 to TRBJ2-5; the D is unclear. CDR1 and CDR2 from the germline V gene are LNHNV and YYDKDF (reference sequence). This CDR3 has 13 amino acids. The germline V and J ends were trimmed by 6 bases and 1 base, with 9 bases remaining between them. CDR3 sequence: CATRAPSQETQYF. In DNA, the CDR3 is TGTGCCACCAGGGCTCCGTCCCAAGAGACCCAGTACTTC.